This T cell receptor beta chain was captured by sequencing in a study of cytomegalovirus exposure and HLA in healthy donors. Study conclusions and caveats: V- and J-gene trimming of TCR beta was linked (in a later analysis) to a missense DCLRE1C variant. In vitro, a few CMV-associated chains proved specific for CMV antigens. When analyzed later, the rates of TCR association showed variation by HLA locus, with DRB1 the most and HLA-C the fewest.

A remark on this clone: Its antigen is unidentified.

The ends were cut back, 3 bases at V and 0 bases at J, with 9 bases in the middle. The CDR3 extends over 15 amino acids. From germline, CDR1 is MDHEN and CDR2 SYDVKM. The PCR made use of 60 Vbeta and 13 Jbeta primers. Data came from immunoSEQ multiplex PCR; TCRdb stores just in-frame clones and leaves some out. The table lists over 100,000 clones, roughly 80% of them singletons. Though probably carrying unrecorded immune exposures, donors were nominally healthy at sampling. Sequencing input: PBMCs. The clonotype was recovered from a young man in good health and CMV-seropositive. The chain uses TRBV28 and TRBJ1-3; TRBD1 might be the D (5 bases). CDR3 sequence (DNA): TGTGCCAGCAGTTTGGGACTCAGCTCTGGAAACACCATATATTTT. As protein: CASSLGLSSGNTIYF.